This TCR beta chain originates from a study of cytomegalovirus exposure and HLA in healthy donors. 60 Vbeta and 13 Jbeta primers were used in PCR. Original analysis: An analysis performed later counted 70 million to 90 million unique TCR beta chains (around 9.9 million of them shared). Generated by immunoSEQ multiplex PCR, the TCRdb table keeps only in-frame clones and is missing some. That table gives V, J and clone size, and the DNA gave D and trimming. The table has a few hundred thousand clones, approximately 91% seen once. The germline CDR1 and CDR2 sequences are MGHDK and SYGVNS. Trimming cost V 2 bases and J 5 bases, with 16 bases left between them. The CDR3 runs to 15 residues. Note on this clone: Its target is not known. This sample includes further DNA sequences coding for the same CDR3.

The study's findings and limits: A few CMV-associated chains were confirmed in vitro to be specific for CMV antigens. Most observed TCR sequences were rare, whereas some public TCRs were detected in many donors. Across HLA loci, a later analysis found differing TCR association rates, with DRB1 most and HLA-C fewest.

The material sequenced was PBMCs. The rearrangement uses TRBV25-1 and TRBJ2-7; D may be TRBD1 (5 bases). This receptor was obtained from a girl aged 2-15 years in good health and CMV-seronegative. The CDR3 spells CASSEITNRRDEQYF. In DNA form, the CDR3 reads TGTGCCAGCAGTGAAATTACCAACCGCAGGGACGAGCAGTACTTC.